One sample yielded the 28 T cell receptor beta chains listed below, sequenced in a study of cytotoxic CD8 clonotypes in ibrutinib-treated CLL. This table comes from immunoSEQ multiplex PCR, and its TCRdb copy is limited to in-frame clones, with some not included. The sample has under 150,000 clones; approximately 80% are singletons. The starting material was PBMCs, obtained after 36 months of ibrutinib treatment. The receptor set was obtained from a human donor with chronic lymphocytic leukemia.

The rearrangement links TRBV19 to TRBJ1-5; 9 bases match TRBD1. Germline lookup yields CDR1 LNHDA and CDR2 SQIVND (reference sequence). The length of the CDR3 is 17 residues. J was trimmed by 1 base and V by 8 bases; bases with no gene match: 12. The CDR3 DNA reads TGTGCCAGTTCCCATTCTCCGGGACAGGGCAGCAATCAGCCCCAGCATTTT. Its translation is CASSHSPGQGSNQPQHF. The full variable domain, in which reference TRBV19 and TRBJ1-5 provide the parts outside the CDR3, is DGGITQSPKYLFRKEGQNVTLSCEQNLNHDAMYWYRQDPGQGLRLIYYSQIVNDFQKGDIAEGYSVSREKKESFPLTVTSAQKNPTAFYLCASSHSPGQGSNQPQHFGDGTRLSIL.

The V and J genes are TRBV19 and TRBJ2-3; D is unclear. Germline CDR1 is LNHDA and CDR2 is SQIVND (reference sequence). CDR3 length equals 15 residues. Trimming stripped 4 bases from V and 0 bases from J, with 11 bases between. The CDR3 DNA is TGTGCCAGTAGTACAGGCATATCTAGCACAGATACGCAGTATTTT. It encodes CASSTGISSTDTQYF.

A few counts support this clone. The CDR3 here is CASSLRDTQYF. The CDR3 nucleotides are TGTGCCAGCAGCTTGAGGGATACGCAGTATTTT. The V gene is TRBV5-4, the J gene TRBJ2-3; D unresolved. Deletions cut 1 base from V and 6 bases from J, with 3 bases between. This CDR3 region has 11 residues. Per germline, CDR1 SGHNT and CDR2 YYREEE (reference sequence).

This chain uses TRBV16 with TRBJ1-4; maybe TRBD1 (5 bases). The CDR3 loop spans 16 amino acids. CDR1 KGHSY and CDR2 FQNENV come from the germline V gene. V was shortened by 2 bases and J by 4 bases, with 14 bases between the two germline ends. The CDR3 region has the DNA TGTGCCAGCAGCCAAGAGGGGATTGGCCTTAATGAAAAACTGTTTTTT. As protein: CASSQEGIGLNEKLFF.

This clone was recorded only once. V usage is TRBV11-2 and J usage is TRBJ2-2, with D perhaps TRBD1 (6 bases). V lost 4 bases, J lost 3 bases, and 9 bases lay in between. The CDR3 totals 14 residues. Germline values: CDR1 SGHAT, CDR2 FQNNGV. This CDR3 reads CASSWTADTGELFF. In DNA form, the CDR3 reads TGTGCCAGCAGCTGGACAGCCGACACCGGGGAGCTGTTTTTT.

This clone was observed a handful of times. The rearrangement links TRBV30 to TRBJ1-5, with D uncertain. Germline assignment: CDR1 GTSNPN and CDR2 SVGIG (reference sequence). The CDR3 has 13 residues. V was trimmed by 5 bases and J by 7 bases, leaving 15 bases between them. The CDR3 DNA reads TGTGCCTGGGGGCGGGGAGGGCAGCAGCCCCAGCATTTT. It specifies CAWGRGGQQPQHF.

This clone turned up a few times. The chain carries TRBV29-1 and TRBJ1-1, with D unclear. The V end was cut by 3 bases, the J end by 0 bases, with 2 bases between. CDR1 is SQVTM, CDR2 ANQGSEA, per germline. This CDR3 has 11 amino acids. CDR3 DNA: TGCAGCGTTGACGTGAACACTGAAGCTTTCTTT. The encoded protein is CSVDVNTEAFF. Full variable domain (missing parts from reference TRBV29-1 and TRBJ1-1): SAVISQKPSRDICQRGTSLTIQCQVDSQVTMMFWYRQQPGQSLTLIATANQGSEATYESGFVIDKFPISRPNLTFSTLTVSNMSPEDSSIYLCSVDVNTEAFFGQGTRLTVV.

V is TRBV6-5 and J is TRBJ2-7, with D hard to call. Between the trimmed V and J ends, which lost 6 bases and 1 base, there was a span of 10 bases. CDR1 is MNHEY, CDR2 SVGAGI, per germline. This CDR3 has 13 residues. CDR3 DNA: TGTGCCAGCAGGCCTCAGTGGTCCTACGAGCAGTACTTC. This translates into CASRPQWSYEQYF.

The chain is built from TRBV13 and TRBJ1-1; D gene uncertain. This CDR3 has 13 residues. V gave up 7 bases and J gave up 3 bases, with 12 bases separating them. Germline V gene lookup returns CDR1 PRHDT and CDR2 FYEKMQ (reference sequence). The CDR3 reads CASTLPEYTEAFF. In DNA form, the CDR3 reads TGTGCCAGCACCCTACCCGAGTACACTGAAGCTTTCTTT.

The chain joins TRBV6-6 to TRBJ1-1, with D uncertain. This CDR3 region has 12 residues. Deletions cut 5 bases from V and 4 bases from J, with 8 bases between. Germline V gene lookup returns CDR1 MNHNY and CDR2 SVGAGI (reference sequence). The CDR3 loop reads CASSPRRTEAFF. The CDR3, as DNA: TGTGCCAGCAGTCCACGGCGCACTGAAGCTTTCTTT.

CDR3 residues: CASSYSSGRTEAFF. CDR3 in DNA: TGTGCCAGCAGTTACTCGTCGGGTCGGACTGAAGCTTTCTTT. The V call is TRBV6-5, the J call TRBJ1-1; D gene unclear. The germline CDR1 and CDR2 sequences are MNHEY and SVGAGI. V was pared by 0 bases and J by 5 bases, with 10 bases between. The CDR3 length is 14 residues.

The V call is TRBV9, the J call TRBJ1-1; a possible D gene is TRBD1 (6 bases). V lost 3 bases and J lost 1, with 13 bases in between. This CDR3 has 15 amino acids. CDR1 is SGDLS and CDR2 is YYNGEE in the germline V gene. The CDR3, as DNA: TGTGCCAGCAGCGCGGGACACAACTCGAACACTGAAGCTTTCTTT. It yields the protein CASSAGHNSNTEAFF.

The chain has TRBV7-9 and TRBJ2-5; TRBD1 matches 8 bases. Germline values: CDR1 SEHNR, CDR2 FQNEAQ (reference sequence). J gave up 2 bases and V 5 bases, and 7 bases lay outside the gene matches. The CDR3 sequence is 15 residues long. CDR3 bases: TGTGCCAGCAGCACCACCCAGGGGGCACAAGAGACCCAGTACTTC. This codes for CASSTTQGAQETQYF. Variable domain in full (rest from reference TRBV7-9 and TRBJ2-5): DTGVSQNPRHKITKRGQNVTFRCDPISEHNRLYWYRQTLGQGPEFLTYFQNEAQLEKSRLLSDRFSAERPKGSFSTLEIQRTEQGDSAMYLCASSTTQGAQETQYFGPGTRLLVL.

In its sample, this clone was seen once. V gene TRBV6-1 combines with J gene TRBJ1-1, with D tentatively TRBD1 (5 bases). V was shortened by 11 bases and J by 2 bases, with 18 bases between the two germline ends. The CDR3 is 14 amino acids. Germline V gene data show CDR1 as MNHNS and CDR2 as SASEGT. The DNA of the CDR3 is TGTGCCTCCCAGAGGGACGGCACAAACACTGAAGCTTTCTTT. Protein: CASQRDGTNTEAFF.

The chain uses TRBV6-5 and TRBJ1-6, with 7 bases lining up with TRBD1. The CDR3 is 15 residues long. J gave up 4 bases and V 6 bases, and 6 bases lay outside the gene matches. Germline V gives CDR1 MNHEY, CDR2 SVGAGI. The CDR3, as DNA: TGTGCCAGCAGGGGGGACAGTCGGTATAATTCACCCCTCCACTTT. The encoded protein is CASRGDSRYNSPLHF.

The sample holds a few counts of this clone. This rearrangement joins TRBV4-2 to TRBJ1-5; D is unresolved. The V and J ends lost 1 base and 5 bases respectively, with 9 bases between them. The germline CDR1 and CDR2 sequences are LGHNA and YNFKEQ. This CDR3 is 14 amino acids long. The CDR3 reads CASSQVTGDQPQHF. The CDR3 bases are TGTGCCAGCAGCCAAGTTACGGGCGATCAGCCCCAGCATTTT.

The rearrangement uses TRBV6-5 and TRBJ2-7; D gene unclear. V was pared by 2 bases and J by 3 bases, with 8 bases between. Germline V CDR1 and CDR2: MNHEY, SVGAGI. The CDR3 runs to 13 residues. The DNA for the CDR3 is TGTGCCAGCAGTTACACACCGAGCTACGAGCAGTACTTC. It translates to CASSYTPSYEQYF.

The chain carries TRBV5-1 and TRBJ1-2; no clear D gene. Germline CDR1 SGHRS, CDR2 YFSETQ. V lost 5 bases and J 3 bases, leaving 14 bases between the germline ends. There are 14 residues in the CDR3. The CDR3: CASRPGLGYYGYTF. The CDR3 DNA follows: TGCGCCAGCAGACCGGGGTTAGGTTACTATGGCTACACCTTC.

The chain has TRBV5-1 and TRBJ2-3; no firm D call. The CDR3 consists of 11 residues. CDR1 is SGHRS and CDR2 is YFSETQ in the germline V gene. V lost 5 bases and J lost 8, with 9 bases in between. The CDR3, as DNA: TGCGCCAGCAGTCTGGAAGTTACGCAGTATTTT. Translation: CASSLEVTQYF.

This chain links TRBV2 with TRBJ2-7; D remains unclear. Germline-derived CDR1 and CDR2 are SNHLY and FYNNEI. The CDR3 consists of 11 residues. V gave up 3 bases and J gave up 4 bases, with 4 bases separating them. CDR3 loop: CASSEEYEQYF. The CDR3 DNA reads TGTGCCAGCAGTGAGGAGTACGAGCAGTACTTC.

The chain has TRBV7-9 and TRBJ2-7; D is possibly TRBD1 (7 bases). The CDR3 contains 13 residues. The germline gives CDR1 SEHNR, CDR2 FQNEAQ (reference sequence). V dropped 3 bases and J dropped 12 bases, with 18 bases sitting between them. CDR3 sequence reads: CASSFSGGDSRYF. CDR3 in DNA: TGTGCCAGCAGCTTTTCTGGCGGGGACAGTCGGTACTTC.

The genes are TRBV4-1 and TRBJ2-7; possible D gene TRBD2, 5 bases. The CDR3 length is 16 residues. Germline V gene data show CDR1 as MGHRA and CDR2 as YSYEKL. With 0 bases removed from V and 3 bases from J, the gap between germline ends came to 15 bases. In nucleotides, the CDR3 is TGCGCCAGCAGCCAAGATTCTCGAACTGGGAGCTACGAGCAGTACTTC. Translated, it gives CASSQDSRTGSYEQYF.

The chain recombines TRBV2 with TRBJ2-1, with D possibly matching TRBD1 (5 bases). The V and J ends lost 4 bases and 10 bases respectively, with 17 bases between them. The V gene's germline CDR1 is SNHLY and CDR2 FYNNEI. The CDR3 runs to 14 residues. CDR3 region: CASSADWGAGEQFF. The DNA of the CDR3 is TGTGCCAGCAGTGCCGATTGGGGCGCCGGGGAGCAGTTCTTC.

The rearrangement links TRBV7-2 to TRBJ2-2, with no clear D. This CDR3 contains 15 residues. Trimming pared 5 bases from V and 2 bases from J, leaving 12 bases between. Germline V gene data show CDR1 as SGHTA and CDR2 as FQGNSA. The CDR3 spells CASSRLSTNTGELFF. The DNA for the CDR3 is TGTGCCAGCAGCAGGTTGTCGACCAACACCGGGGAGCTGTTTTTT.

The chain has TRBV2 and TRBJ2-2, with 10 bases identical to TRBD1. Trimming removed 6 bases from V and 5 bases from J; junction bases left unmatched: 0. The germline V gene encodes CDR1 SNHLY and CDR2 FYNNEI. The CDR3 consists of 13 residues. CDR3 sequence reads: CASRGQGTGELFF. CDR3 coding DNA: TGTGCCAGCAGGGGACAGGGGACCGGGGAGCTGTTTTTT.

This chain uses TRBV27 with TRBJ1-6; D gene ambiguous. The CDR3 is made up of 18 amino acids. The V end lost 0 bases, the J end lost 4 bases, and 16 bases lay between the germline ends. CDR1 MNHEY and CDR2 SMNVEV come from the germline V gene (reference sequence). Written as DNA, the CDR3 is TGTGCCAGCAGTTTATCCCTCCCCATGAGGGATTATAATTCACCCCTCCACTTT. Protein product: CASSLSLPMRDYNSPLHF.

This clone was seen a single time. The chain combines TRBV9 with TRBJ2-1; D may be TRBD1 or TRBD2 (6 bases each). CDR1 and CDR2 from the germline V gene are SGDLS and YYNGEE. The CDR3 contains 10 residues. V was pared by 7 bases and J by 10 bases, with 9 bases between. CDR3 nucleotide sequence: TGTGCCAGCGGAGGGGGAGAGCAGTTCTTC. Its translation is CASGGGEQFF. Using reference TRBV9 and TRBJ2-1 for the parts outside the CDR3, the full variable domain is DSGVTQTPKHLITATGQRVTLRCSPRSGDLSVYWYQQSLDQGLQFLIQYYNGEERAKGNILERFSAQQFPDLHSELNLSSLELGDSALYFCASGGGEQFFGPGTRLTVL.

The chain recombines TRBV5-1 with TRBJ2-7; D ambiguous. There are 11 residues in the CDR3. Trimming left V 4 bases short and J 5 bases short, with 7 bases between. Germline-derived CDR1 and CDR2 are SGHRS and YFSETQ. CDR3: CASSALNEQYF. The CDR3 DNA follows: TGCGCCAGCAGCGCCCTCAACGAGCAGTACTTC.